The 13 T cell receptor beta chains given below trace back to one sample, sequenced in a study of vaccination and CD4 T cells after COVID-19. Time point specified: late sampling 161 to 241 days after vaccination in a few convalescent patients. Specified treatment: approximately nine-day PBMC culture with coronavirus spike peptide pools or control peptides (ViraFEST assay). Cultured CD4+ T-cell DNA underwent Oncomine TCR Beta short-read sequencing. TCRdb itself ran the PCR reads through MiXCR, one entry per CDR3 protein. The sample has tens of thousands of distinct CDR3 sequences; 32% are singletons. These receptors have no identified antigens. Sequencing used CD4+ T cells from blood, cultured in vitro, obtained about 7 months after SARS-CoV-2 vaccination. These receptors were obtained from a human donor who had recovered from COVID-19.

V usage is TRBV25-1 and J usage is TRBJ1-1, with TRBD1 identical over 7 bases. Losses at the gene ends were 4 bases for V and 3 bases for J; bases not matched to a gene: 5. CDR1 and CDR2 (germline): MGHDK, SYGVNS. The CDR3 is 14 residues long. In nucleotides, the CDR3 is TGTGCCAGCAGTGGATTTACAGGGGACACTGAAGCTTTCTTT. Its translation is CASSGFTGDTEAFF.

In DNA form, the CDR3 reads TGTGCCACCAGTGATTTGGGGAGACGCTACACCTTC. It translates to CATSDLGRRYTF. J is TRBJ1-2 and V is TRBV24-1; D is unclear. CDR1 and CDR2 from the germline V gene are KGHDR and SFDVKD. Trimming took 0 bases from V and 9 from J, leaving 7 bases between them. The CDR3 is 12 residues long.

This chain joins TRBV30 and TRBJ1-1, with D tentatively TRBD1 (5 bases). Germline loops: CDR1 GTSNPN, CDR2 SVGIG (reference sequence). CDR3 length equals 13 residues. V was trimmed by 2 bases and J by 1 base, leaving 8 bases between them. CDR3: CAWSLTGNTEAFF. The CDR3 nucleotides read TGTGCCTGGAGTCTTACAGGGAACACTGAAGCTTTCTTT.

The V gene is TRBV20-1, the J gene TRBJ1-1; a possible D gene is TRBD1 (6 bases). The CDR3 spans 14 residues. V lost 3 bases and J 3 bases, leaving 14 bases between the germline ends. From germline, CDR1 is DFQATT and CDR2 SNEGSKA (reference sequence). The CDR3 bases are TGCAGTGCTAGCCGGGGGCGCGGGGACACTGAAGCTTTCTTT. Its protein is CSASRGRGDTEAFF.

In DNA form, the CDR3 reads TGTGCCGTCAAGGGACCGGGACTAGCGGGAGAAGAGACCCAGTACTTC. It codes for CAVKGPGLAGEETQYF. This chain links TRBV24-1 with TRBJ2-5, with 14 bases identical to TRBD2. V lost 12 bases and J lost 3; bases outside the gene matches: 11. The CDR3 extends over 16 amino acids. Germline assignment: CDR1 KGHDR and CDR2 SFDVKD.

Regarding this clonotype: This may stem from a read error, because a much larger clone lies one nucleotide away. The chain has TRBV20-1 and TRBJ1-5; no firm D call. V was trimmed by 6 bases and J by 9 bases, leaving 18 bases between them. The CDR3 is 13 residues long. The germline V gene has CDR1 DFQATT and CDR2 SNEGSKA (reference sequence). The CDR3 is CSAHSTLDGPQHF. Written as DNA, the CDR3 is TGCAGTGCCCACTCTACCCTGGATGGGCCCCAGCATTTT.

This clonotype was detected a few times. The chain carries TRBV15 and TRBJ1-2; D remains ambiguous. There are 16 residues in the CDR3. V was trimmed by 2 bases and J by 5 bases, leaving 18 bases between them. Germline CDR1 is LNHNV and CDR2 is YYDKDF (reference sequence). The CDR3 region has the DNA TGTGCCACCAGCAGAACTCAGGTCCCTAGTCAGTATGGCTACACCTTC. It is translated as CATSRTQVPSQYGYTF.

The chain uses TRBV2 and TRBJ1-1, with 8 bases lining up with TRBD1. There are 14 residues in the CDR3. After removal of 6 bases from V and 5 bases from J, the junction contained 8 bases not matched to a gene. CDR1 and CDR2 from the germline V gene are SNHLY and FYNNEI. As DNA, the CDR3 is TGTGCCAGCAGGGACAGGGTGCTTACAACTGAAGCTTTCTTT. Protein sequence: CASRDRVLTTEAFF.

The V gene is TRBV4-1, the J gene TRBJ2-6; tentatively, D is TRBD1 (6 bases). The CDR3 runs to 17 residues. The germline V gene encodes CDR1 MGHRA and CDR2 YSYEKL. The V end lost 2 bases, the J end lost 2 bases, and 13 bases lay between the germline ends. The CDR3 sequence: CASSQSYEGAGANVLTF. In DNA form, the CDR3 reads TGCGCCAGCAGCCAAAGTTACGAGGGGGCTGGGGCCAACGTCCTGACTTTC.

In its sample, this clonotype was seen a few times. The genes are TRBV7-6 and TRBJ2-5; 11 bases fit TRBD2. The germline CDR1 and CDR2 sequences are SGHVS and FNYEAQ. V lost 5 bases, J lost 5 bases, and 13 bases stayed unmatched. The CDR3 runs 17 residues. In DNA, the CDR3 is TGTGCCAGCAGCCTAACAGGCGCGGTAGCGGGGGGGGAGACCCAGTACTTC. It translates to CASSLTGAVAGGETQYF.

The V gene is TRBV7-2, the J gene TRBJ2-7; 9 bases are a match to TRBD1. This CDR3 spans 14 amino acids. With 4 bases clipped from V and 6 bases from J, the junction kept 7 bases outside the gene matches. Germline V CDR1 and CDR2: SGHTA, FQGNSA. The CDR3 nucleotides read TGTGCCAGCAGCTATAGACAGGGGGTAAGCGAGCAGTACTTC. Translated, it gives CASSYRQGVSEQYF. Together with reference TRBV7-2 and TRBJ2-7, the CDR3 gives the full variable domain: GAGVSQSPSNKVTEKGKDVELRCDPISGHTALYWYRQSLGQGLEFLIYFQGNSAPDKSGLPSDRFSAERTGGSVSTLTIQRTQQEDSAVYLCASSYRQGVSEQYFGPGTRLTVT.

The rearrangement joins TRBV11-2 to TRBJ2-1; D is unclear. V lost 3 bases and J 0 bases, leaving 9 bases between the germline ends. There are 15 residues in the CDR3. From germline, CDR1 is SGHAT and CDR2 FQNNGV. The CDR3 is CASSLAGDSYNEQFF. The CDR3 bases are TGTGCCAGCAGCTTGGCAGGAGACTCCTACAATGAGCAGTTCTTC.

V usage is TRBV6-2 or TRBV6-3 and J usage is TRBJ2-1; TRBD2 matches 8 bases. The CDR3 contains 12 residues. The junction had 7 bases not matched to a gene; V was cut back by 5 bases and J by 13 bases. Germline-derived CDR1 and CDR2 are MNHEY and SVGEGT. CDR3 sequence reads: CASSRGGRGQFF. CDR3 DNA sequence: TGTGCCAGCAGTCGGGGGGGCCGTGGTCAGTTCTTC.